The source of this T cell receptor beta chain is a study of T cell clonality in common variable immunodeficiency. Study conclusions and caveats: CVID subjects had higher TCRbeta clonality than healthy controls, most marked in about a third. Common variable immunodeficiency TCR beta sequences reportedly had fewer deletions and N-nucleotide insertions.

This clone was picked up many times. The antigen remains undetermined. The read terminates 3 residues ahead of where the CDR3 ends, so the germline J gene completes it. CVID and control samples used equivalent genomic DNA input. Repertoires were generated with immunoSEQ multiplex PCR, while TCRdb's copy carries only in-frame clones and drops some. The sample is made up of tens of thousands of clones, none counted only once. Looked up from germline, CDR1 is DFQATT and CDR2 is SNEGSKA (reference sequence). The germline V and J ends were trimmed by 3 bases and 3 bases, with 11 bases remaining between them. The CDR3 has 13 amino acids. Most patients and controls had Caucasian heritage.

This chain connects TRBV20-1 to TRBJ1-1, with D perhaps TRBD1 (6 bases). Sequenced: peripheral blood mononuclear cells. The sequence derives from a person between 18 and 69 years old in good health. The CDR3 sequence is CSASLGGDTEAFF. The CDR3 bases that were read are TGCAGTGCTAGTCTTGGGGGCGACACTGAA.